This is a list of T cell receptor beta chains from one sample in a study of blood T cell repertoires in COVID-19. The data were produced by immunoSEQ multiplex PCR, yet TCRdb's version contains in-frame clones alone and is incomplete. The data show roughly 250,000 clones, roughly nine tenths seen once. Sequenced: peripheral blood. The receptors originated from a middle-aged man who had recovered from COVID-19. Both conserved end residues are part of each CDR3. The order of the fields is D gene, J gene, clone size, V gene, CDR3 protein, CDR3 DNA. A D gene is named only where the DNA matches it firmly. A row's size may be missing; if present it is once, few, many or a size class.

D gene: TRBD1
J gene: TRBJ1-2
clone size: NA
V gene: TRBV7-8
CDR3 protein: CASSLWDRGDNYGYTF
CDR3 DNA: TGTGCCAGCAGCTTATGGGACAGGGGAGATAACTATGGCTACACCTTC

D gene: TRBD1
J gene: TRBJ1-1
clone size: few
V gene: TRBV7-3
CDR3 protein: CASSLERTGNTEAFF
CDR3 DNA: TGTGCCAGCAGCTTAGAGAGGACAGGGAACACTGAAGCTTTCTTT

D gene: NA
J gene: TRBJ1-3
clone size: NA
V gene: TRBV21-1
CDR3 protein: CASSKNGECSGNTIYF
CDR3 DNA: TGTGCCAGCAGCAAAAACGGAGAGTGCTCTGGAAACACCATATATTTT

D gene: NA
J gene: TRBJ2-3
clone size: NA
V gene: TRBV7-2
CDR3 protein: CASSFPGRTDTQYF
CDR3 DNA: TGTGCCAGCAGCTTCCCGGGTAGGACAGATACGCAGTATTTT

D gene: NA
J gene: TRBJ1-2
clone size: NA
V gene: TRBV5-1
CDR3 protein: CASSSDSSYGYTF
CDR3 DNA: TGCGCCAGCAGTTCGGACAGTTCCTACGGCTACACCTTC

D gene: TRBD2
J gene: TRBJ2-1
clone size: NA
V gene: TRBV27
CDR3 protein: CASGSRASGLYNEQFF
CDR3 DNA: TGTGCCAGCGGCTCCCGGGCTAGCGGCCTATACAATGAGCAGTTCTTC

D gene: NA
J gene: TRBJ2-2
clone size: once
V gene: TRBV7-9
CDR3 protein: CASSLPLAGNTGELFF
CDR3 DNA: TGTGCCAGCAGCTTGCCCCTTGCAGGGAACACCGGGGAGCTGTTTTTT

D gene: TRBD2
J gene: TRBJ2-7
clone size: NA
V gene: TRBV9
CDR3 protein: CASTAGGRSFNEQYF
CDR3 DNA: TGTGCCAGCACCGCGGGGGGCAGGAGTTTCAACGAGCAGTACTTC

D gene: NA
J gene: TRBJ1-4
clone size: NA
V gene: TRBV7-3
CDR3 protein: CASSFPREDSSNEKLFF
CDR3 DNA: TGTGCCAGCAGCTTCCCCCGCGAGGACAGCTCTAATGAAAAACTGTTTTTT

D gene: TRBD2
J gene: TRBJ2-2
clone size: NA
V gene: TRBV7-8
CDR3 protein: CASSFKRGTTGELFF
CDR3 DNA: TGTGCCAGCAGCTTCAAGCGGGGCACCACCGGGGAGCTGTTTTTT

D gene: NA
J gene: TRBJ2-6
clone size: NA
V gene: TRBV3-1/TRBV3-2
CDR3 protein: CASSQARRTGTVSSGANVLTF
CDR3 DNA: TGTGCCAGCAGCCAAGCTCGAAGAACCGGGACTGTAAGCTCTGGGGCCAACGTCCTGACTTTC

D gene: TRBD1
J gene: TRBJ1-5
clone size: once
V gene: TRBV6-1
CDR3 protein: CASSVYSGQGFYSNQPQHF
CDR3 DNA: TGTGCCAGCAGTGTCTATTCGGGACAGGGGTTTTATAGCAATCAGCCCCAGCATTTT

D gene: NA
J gene: TRBJ2-5
clone size: NA
V gene: TRBV11-3
CDR3 protein: CASSSGVRAEQETQYF
CDR3 DNA: TGTGCCAGCAGCTCTGGCGTTCGAGCGGAACAAGAGACCCAGTACTTC

D gene: NA
J gene: TRBJ1-6
clone size: NA
V gene: TRBV4-3
CDR3 protein: CASSQGITRVQLLHF
CDR3 DNA: TGCGCCAGCAGCCAAGGGATCACCAGGGTCCAGCTCCTCCACTTT

D gene: NA
J gene: TRBJ2-1
clone size: NA
V gene: TRBV11-2
CDR3 protein: CASSLGHSEQFF
CDR3 DNA: TGTGCCAGCAGCTTAGGACACTCTGAGCAGTTCTTC

D gene: TRBD2
J gene: TRBJ2-7
clone size: NA
V gene: TRBV27
CDR3 protein: CASSLTSGGIGEQYF
CDR3 DNA: TGTGCCAGCAGTTTGACCTCCGGGGGGATAGGCGAGCAGTACTTC

D gene: NA
J gene: TRBJ1-2
clone size: NA
V gene: TRBV7-8
CDR3 protein: CASRQGTGNYGYTF
CDR3 DNA: TGTGCCAGCAGACAAGGCACCGGGAACTATGGCTACACCTTC

D gene: NA
J gene: TRBJ2-2
clone size: NA
V gene: TRBV6-5
CDR3 protein: CASSYVAGPTGELFF
CDR3 DNA: TGTGCCAGCAGTTACGTCGCAGGCCCGACCGGGGAGCTGTTTTTT

D gene: TRBD2
J gene: TRBJ2-7
clone size: few
V gene: TRBV3-1/TRBV3-2
CDR3 protein: CASSLTTSIIYEQYF
CDR3 DNA: TGTGCCAGCAGTCTAACGACTAGCATAATCTACGAGCAGTACTTC

D gene: TRBD1
J gene: TRBJ1-1
clone size: NA
V gene: TRBV6-5
CDR3 protein: CASNERRGQTEAFF
CDR3 DNA: TGTGCCAGCAACGAGAGGAGGGGGCAGACTGAAGCTTTCTTT

D gene: NA
J gene: TRBJ1-1
clone size: NA
V gene: TRBV7-3
CDR3 protein: CASSLQGTNTEAFF
CDR3 DNA: TGTGCCAGCAGCTTACAGGGAACGAACACTGAAGCTTTCTTT

D gene: NA
J gene: TRBJ1-1
clone size: once
V gene: TRBV6-5
CDR3 protein: CATGFTEAFF
CDR3 DNA: TGTGCCACCGGGTTCACTGAAGCTTTCTTT

D gene: NA
J gene: TRBJ2-7
clone size: NA
V gene: TRBV11-2
CDR3 protein: CASSSRVPYEQYF
CDR3 DNA: TGTGCCAGCAGCTCCAGGGTGCCCTACGAGCAGTACTTC

D gene: TRBD1
J gene: TRBJ2-5
clone size: once
V gene: TRBV7-7
CDR3 protein: CASSLVVGGQGRETQYF
CDR3 DNA: TGTGCCAGCAGCTTAGTTGTGGGGGGACAGGGTCGGGAGACCCAGTACTTC

D gene: NA
J gene: TRBJ1-5
clone size: NA
V gene: TRBV5-8
CDR3 protein: CASSLRSSGSNQPQHF
CDR3 DNA: TGTGCCAGCAGCTTGAGGTCGAGCGGTAGCAATCAGCCCCAGCATTTT

D gene: NA
J gene: TRBJ2-3
clone size: once
V gene: TRBV7-2
CDR3 protein: CASSSSSGTDTQYF
CDR3 DNA: TGTGCCAGCAGCTCGTCAAGCGGCACAGATACGCAGTATTTT

D gene: TRBD2
J gene: TRBJ2-3
clone size: NA
V gene: TRBV9
CDR3 protein: CASSTGLAPGDDTQYF
CDR3 DNA: TGTGCCAGCAGCACAGGACTAGCCCCAGGGGACGATACGCAGTATTTT

D gene: NA
J gene: TRBJ1-3
clone size: once
V gene: TRBV6-2/TRBV6-3
CDR3 protein: CASSYSLSGNTIYF
CDR3 DNA: TGTGCCAGCAGTTACTCGCTATCCGGAAACACCATATATTTT

D gene: NA
J gene: TRBJ2-7
clone size: NA
V gene: TRBV5-1
CDR3 protein: CASSLTGSYSYEQYF
CDR3 DNA: TGCGCCAGCAGCCTCACAGGGAGCTACTCCTACGAGCAGTACTTC

D gene: TRBD1
J gene: TRBJ1-6
clone size: NA
V gene: TRBV6-1
CDR3 protein: CASSERDRGRYNSPLHF
CDR3 DNA: TGTGCCAGCAGTGAAAGGGACAGGGGGCGGTATAATTCACCCCTCCACTTT

D gene: TRBD2
J gene: TRBJ2-2
clone size: NA
V gene: TRBV19
CDR3 protein: CASSMRSGGASNTGELFF
CDR3 DNA: TGTGCCAGTAGTATGCGCTCGGGAGGGGCCTCGAACACCGGGGAGCTGTTTTTT

D gene: TRBD1
J gene: TRBJ1-1
clone size: NA
V gene: TRBV5-4
CDR3 protein: CASSLGPTGVTEAFF
CDR3 DNA: TGTGCCAGCAGCTTGGGGCCAACAGGGGTCACTGAAGCTTTCTTT

D gene: NA
J gene: TRBJ2-3
clone size: NA
V gene: TRBV7-9
CDR3 protein: CASSSRTVADTQYF
CDR3 DNA: TGTGCCAGCAGCTCCCGGACTGTGGCAGATACGCAGTATTTT

D gene: NA
J gene: TRBJ2-3
clone size: NA
V gene: TRBV7-2
CDR3 protein: CASSLFGGTGTDTQYF
CDR3 DNA: TGTGCCAGCAGCCTATTCGGAGGGACAGGCACAGATACGCAGTATTTT

D gene: NA
J gene: TRBJ1-2
clone size: NA
V gene: TRBV29-1
CDR3 protein: CSVEDHLLRGYTF
CDR3 DNA: TGCAGCGTTGAAGACCACCTCTTACGGGGCTACACCTTC

D gene: NA
J gene: TRBJ1-6
clone size: few
V gene: TRBV28
CDR3 protein: CASSTLTSTPLHF
CDR3 DNA: TGTGCCAGCAGTACCCTGACATCCACTCCTCTCCACTTT

D gene: NA
J gene: TRBJ1-2
clone size: NA
V gene: TRBV9
CDR3 protein: CASSAAGPGGYTF
CDR3 DNA: TGTGCCAGCAGCGCCGCCGGCCCGGGAGGCTACACCTTC

D gene: NA
J gene: TRBJ1-2
clone size: NA
V gene: TRBV7-2
CDR3 protein: CASSLGGRAYYDGYGYTF
CDR3 DNA: TGTGCCAGCAGCTTAGGAGGCAGGGCCTACTATGATGGCTATGGCTACACCTTC

D gene: NA
J gene: TRBJ2-3
clone size: NA
V gene: TRBV5-1
CDR3 protein: CASRGLTTFSDTQYF
CDR3 DNA: TGCGCCAGTCGGGGACTCACTACCTTTTCAGATACGCAGTATTTT

D gene: NA
J gene: TRBJ2-7
clone size: once
V gene: TRBV6-5
CDR3 protein: CASSYSPATRGEQYF
CDR3 DNA: TGTGCCAGCAGTTACTCGCCGGCCACCCGGGGAGAGCAGTACTTC

D gene: NA
J gene: TRBJ2-3
clone size: once
V gene: TRBV15
CDR3 protein: CTFSQRRTDTQYF
CDR3 DNA: TGTACCTTCAGTCAGCGGAGGACAGATACGCAGTATTTT

D gene: TRBD1
J gene: TRBJ2-5
clone size: NA
V gene: TRBV5-1
CDR3 protein: CASNRGDRGFGETQYF
CDR3 DNA: TGCGCCAGCAACCGCGGTGACAGGGGGTTTGGGGAGACCCAGTACTTC

D gene: NA
J gene: TRBJ1-4
clone size: NA
V gene: TRBV12-3/TRBV12-4
CDR3 protein: CASSLGTEKLFF
CDR3 DNA: TGTGCCAGCAGTTTGGGCACTGAAAAACTGTTTTTT

D gene: TRBD1
J gene: TRBJ1-6
clone size: NA
V gene: TRBV6-5
CDR3 protein: CASRGGANSPLHF
CDR3 DNA: TGTGCCAGCAGAGGGGGCGCAAATTCACCCCTCCACTTT

D gene: NA
J gene: TRBJ2-1
clone size: NA
V gene: TRBV6-2/TRBV6-3
CDR3 protein: CASSYSLEQFF
CDR3 DNA: TGTGCCAGCAGTTACTCGCTAGAGCAGTTCTTC

D gene: NA
J gene: TRBJ2-1
clone size: NA
V gene: TRBV7-9
CDR3 protein: CASSSGASSYNEQFF
CDR3 DNA: TGTGCCAGCAGCTCTGGGGCAAGCTCCTACAATGAGCAGTTCTTC

D gene: NA
J gene: TRBJ2-7
clone size: NA
V gene: TRBV11-2
CDR3 protein: CASSRAYEQYF
CDR3 DNA: TGTGCCAGCAGCCGTGCCTACGAGCAGTACTTC

D gene: NA
J gene: TRBJ1-5
clone size: NA
V gene: TRBV27
CDR3 protein: CASSPSGGANQPQHF
CDR3 DNA: TGTGCCAGCAGTCCATCCGGTGGGGCGAATCAGCCCCAGCATTTT